This T cell receptor beta chain was captured in a study of shared clonotypes between healthy human individuals. TCRdb's table, derived via immunoSEQ multiplex PCR, lists solely in-frame clones and lacks some. The table shows 730,000 or so clones, with roughly 78% occurring only once. From germline, CDR1 is MGHRA and CDR2 YSYEKL. V lost 4 bases and J lost 3, with 16 bases in between. CDR3 length: 15 amino acids. The sequence came from a woman aged 25 to 45 in good health. Sequencing used memory CD4+ T cells sorted from blood. Specified subset: CD45RA-negative fraction. This rearrangement joins TRBV4-1 to TRBJ2-7, with D maybe TRBD2 (6 bases). The CDR3 sequence: CASSLAGRDGYEQYF. For the CDR3, the DNA is TGCGCCAGCAGCCTGGCGGGGCGGGATGGCTACGAGCAGTACTTC.